The T cell receptor beta chain described here comes from a study of blood T cell repertoires in COVID-19. Background on the study: The analysed material was cDNA or gDNA that came from T cells, B-cell-depleted T cells, or PBMCs.

V shed 5 bases, J shed 6 bases, and the junction held 6 bases outside the gene matches. The length of the CDR3 is 15 residues. Looked up from germline, CDR1 is SEHNR and CDR2 is FQNEAQ (reference sequence). This clone was seen only a few times. Distinct nucleotide sequences in the sample also encode this CDR3. The data were produced by immunoSEQ multiplex PCR, yet TCRdb's version contains in-frame clones alone and is incomplete. The repertoire holds around 480,000 clones, approximately 88% seen once, with around 13% in the top ten. This chain links TRBV7-9 with TRBJ2-3; 12 nucleotides line up with TRBD2. This clonotype originated in a woman aged 45-65 years with COVID-19, enrolled during active disease. The sequenced sample consisted of peripheral blood. The CDR3 protein is CASSPRLAGADTQYF. The CDR3 DNA follows: TGTGCCAGCAGCCCCCGACTAGCGGGGGCCGATACGCAGTATTTT.